Listed here are 5 T cell receptor beta chains from one sample, sequenced in a study of Ad26.COV2.S vaccination and SARS-CoV-2 variants (dated by TCRdb to about 2021). In light of the paper, this sample's treatment or condition label describes: about 20 received Ad26.COV2.S at low or high dose, single or two shots; 5 received placebo; per-sample allocation not given. For vaccine and placebo recipients, the sequenced repertoires came from samples collected on day 63 after the first injection. The method behind the library was the immunoSEQ multiplex PCR assay. This immuneACCESS table, as held by TCRdb, lists in-frame sequences with V and J called but not all clones. Of the missing ones, under half trace to an unresolved V gene in checked studies; the others have no known cause. This sample lists roughly 380,000 clones; 88% were detected once. The top ten clones comprise less than 4.5% of the sample.

The sample consisted of peripheral blood, taken in a trial of Ad26.COV2.S vaccine versus placebo. Receptors originate from a person between 18 and 65 years old who received the Ad26.COV2.S COVID-19 vaccine or a placebo.

The chain recombines TRBV27 with TRBJ2-5, with TRBD2 matching 8 bases. The CDR3 is made up of 14 amino acids. Germline-derived CDR1 and CDR2 are MNHEY and SMNVEV (reference sequence). V shed 6 bases, J shed 4 bases, and the junction held 7 bases outside the gene matches. The CDR3 spells CASRTLAAGETQYF. Written as DNA, the CDR3 is TGTGCCAGCAGAACACTAGCGGCGGGAGAGACCCAGTACTTC.

DNA for the CDR3: TGCGCCAGCAGCCAAGTAGCGGGGGAGTACAATGAGCAGTTCTTC. Its translation is CASSQVAGEYNEQFF. The chain employs TRBV4-1 and TRBJ2-1; 9 nucleotides match TRBD2. The CDR3 totals 15 residues. From germline, CDR1 is MGHRA and CDR2 YSYEKL. The V segment lost 1 base and the J segment 4 bases; nucleotides outside the gene matches: 2.

A word on this clone: Different DNA sequences within this sample yield the same CDR3. The chain employs TRBV5-1 and TRBJ2-7, with 7 positions matching TRBD1. There are 13 residues in the CDR3. J gave up 5 bases and V 0 bases, and 2 bases lay outside the gene matches. The germline V gene encodes CDR1 SGHRS and CDR2 YFSETQ. CDR3 residues: CASSLAGGDEQYF. DNA of the CDR3: TGCGCCAGCAGCTTGGCAGGGGGAGACGAGCAGTACTTC.

Only one count was recorded for this clone. The chain is built from TRBV7-2 and TRBJ2-3, with D possibly being TRBD2 (5 bases). Germline CDR1 is SGHTA and CDR2 is FQGNSA. CDR3 length: 15 amino acids. Deletions cut 3 bases from V and 1 base from J, with 11 bases between. CDR3 protein: CASSFGMEGTDTQYF. In DNA, the CDR3 is TGTGCCAGCAGCTTTGGGATGGAGGGCACAGATACGCAGTATTTT.

This chain links TRBV9 with TRBJ2-3; 8 positions match TRBD1. V lost 5 bases to trimming and J lost 2 bases; unmatched junction nucleotides: 7. Germline values: CDR1 SGDLS, CDR2 YYNGEE. The CDR3 has 15 residues. The CDR3 nucleotides are TGTGCCAGCAGTCCCAAGGACAGGGCCACAGATACGCAGTATTTT. It encodes CASSPKDRATDTQYF. The full variable domain, rest sourced from reference TRBV9 and TRBJ2-3, is DSGVTQTPKHLITATGQRVTLRCSPRSGDLSVYWYQQSLDQGLQFLIQYYNGEERAKGNILERFSAQQFPDLHSELNLSSLELGDSALYFCASSPKDRATDTQYFGPGTRLTVL.